A selection of T cell receptor beta chains follows, all from one sample in a study of blood T cells in healthy people across ages. TCRdb called the 5' RACE reads again in MiXCR, with one record for every CDR3 protein. The sample lists about 670,000 distinct CDR3 sequences; approximately 40% were seen once. Source material: blood. All receptors derive from an elderly man in good health. Each CDR3 is given with its conserved first and last residue. The order of the fields is J gene, V gene, D gene, clone size, CDR3 protein, CDR3 DNA. D genes are given only for firm matches. The listing skips clone size in some rows; elsewhere it reads once, few, many or a size class.

TRBJ1-6 TRBV6-2/TRBV6-3 TRBD1 NA CASRRTPRDRKNSPLHF TGTGCCAGCAGAAGGACCCCCCGGGACAGGAAGAATTCACCCCTCCACTTT
TRBJ2-3 TRBV7-2 TRBD2 many CASSLVGTRPTDTQYF TGTGCCAGCAGCTTAGTTGGGACTAGGCCCACAGATACGCAGTATTTT
TRBJ1-6 TRBV4-1 TRBD1 NA CASSQDQGARNSPLHF TGCGCCAGCAGCCAAGATCAGGGGGCTAGAAATTCACCCCTCCACTTT
TRBJ1-2 TRBV15 TRBD1 few CATSRDLDRGHSGYTF TGTGCCACCAGCAGAGATTTGGACAGGGGCCACTCTGGCTACACCTTC
TRBJ1-2 TRBV7-9 NA many CASSDRDRTANYGYTF TGTGCCAGCAGCGACCGGGACCGAACTGCGAACTATGGCTACACCTTC
TRBJ2-4 TRBV28 TRBD2 NA CASNAAGTAKNIQYF TGTGCCAGCAATGCAGCGGGAACAGCCAAAAACATTCAGTACTTC
TRBJ2-7 TRBV10-3 NA NA CAISSGGAEQYF TGTGCCATCAGTTCCGGGGGCGCGGAGCAGTACTTC
TRBJ1-4 TRBV7-9 NA NA CASSFDISGDKNEKLFF TGTGCCAGCAGCTTTGATATATCCGGGGACAAAAATGAAAAACTGTTTTTT
TRBJ1-2 TRBV25-1 NA many CASSEYAPGRANYGYTF TGTGCCAGCAGTGAATATGCCCCGGGGAGGGCTAACTATGGCTACACCTTC
TRBJ2-1 TRBV15 NA NA CATSSSDGVFGDNEQFF TGTGCCACCAGCAGCTCCGACGGAGTCTTCGGCGACAATGAGCAGTTCTTC
TRBJ2-3 TRBV12-3/TRBV12-4 TRBD2 few CASNERGVTDTQYF TGTGCCAGCAACGAGCGGGGGGTCACAGATACGCAGTATTTT
TRBJ2-5 TRBV5-1 NA few CASSYLLSANQETQYF TGCGCCAGCAGCTACCTCCTTAGCGCCAACCAAGAGACCCAGTACTTC
TRBJ2-1 TRBV6-5 TRBD2 NA CASSYGVAGVNEQFF TGTGCCAGCAGTTACGGGGTAGCGGGAGTCAATGAGCAGTTCTTC
TRBJ2-1 TRBV5-1 NA NA CASSSGELFSYNEQFF TGCGCCAGCAGCTCTGGGGAGTTATTTTCCTACAATGAGCAGTTCTTC
TRBJ2-6 TRBV21-1 NA few CASSPGGCWANVLTF TGTGCCAGCAGCCCCGGGGGATGTTGGGCCAACGTCCTGACTTTC
TRBJ2-6 TRBV6-2/TRBV6-3 TRBD2 NA CASRSTSGSRGANVLTF TGTGCCAGCAGATCGACTAGCGGGAGTCGTGGGGCCAACGTCCTGACTTTC
TRBJ1-5 TRBV15 TRBD1 once CATSRDTGGNQPQHF TGTGCCACCAGCAGAGATACAGGGGGCAATCAGCCCCAGCATTTT
TRBJ1-2 TRBV7-9 TRBD1 NA CASSLYPNPRGRVYGYTF TGTGCCAGCAGCTTATATCCGAACCCAAGGGGGCGCGTCTATGGCTACACCTTC
TRBJ2-5 TRBV12-3/TRBV12-4 TRBD2 NA CASSLHRTSGGARMETQYF TGTGCCAGCAGTTTACACAGGACTAGCGGGGGGGCCAGGATGGAGACCCAGTACTTC
TRBJ1-4 TRBV4-2 NA NA CASSQDLGGVNEKLFF TGTGCCAGCAGCCAAGATCTAGGGGGGGTGAATGAAAAACTGTTTTTT
TRBJ1-2 TRBV6-2/TRBV6-3 NA few CASKEEGRGGYTF TGTGCCAGCAAGGAGGAGGGGCGAGGCGGCTACACCTTC
TRBJ2-6 TRBV29-1 TRBD2 NA CSVEGSRGGPSGANVLTF TGCAGCGTTGAAGGAAGCCGCGGGGGGCCCTCTGGGGCCAACGTCCTGACTTTC
TRBJ2-3 TRBV6-6 TRBD2 NA CASKTTSGGAVDTQYF TGTGCCAGCAAAACAACTAGCGGGGGGGCCGTAGATACGCAGTATTTT
TRBJ2-3 TRBV7-2 TRBD2 NA CASSLLAGGRGSADTQYF TGTGCCAGCAGCCTCCTAGCGGGGGGGCGGGGAAGTGCAGATACGCAGTATTTT
TRBJ2-3 TRBV27 TRBD2 few CASSFPQGGGGSDTQYF TGTGCCAGCAGTTTCCCCCAGGGAGGCGGGGGTTCAGATACGCAGTATTTT
TRBJ2-5 TRBV6-2/TRBV6-3 TRBD1 NA CASGRQGLPQETQYF TGTGCCAGCGGACGACAGGGTCTGCCTCAAGAGACCCAGTACTTC
TRBJ1-2 TRBV29-1 NA once CSARLGQTVNTF TGCAGCGCCAGACTAGGGCAGACAGTTAACACCTTC
TRBJ1-5 TRBV29-1 TRBD1 few CSVSGGGNQPQHF TGCAGCGTTTCAGGGGGCGGCAATCAGCCCCAGCATTTT
TRBJ2-1 TRBV6-5 NA many CASSPDRTNEQFF TGTGCCAGCAGTCCGGACAGAACCAATGAGCAGTTCTTC
TRBJ2-3 TRBV28 NA NA CVSTRAVTDTQYF TGTGTCAGCACCCGGGCCGTCACAGATACGCAGTATTTT
TRBJ1-6 TRBV20-1 NA NA CSAESSGSSPLHF TGCAGTGCCGAGTCCTCGGGGAGCTCACCCCTCCACTTT
TRBJ2-7 TRBV12-3/TRBV12-4 NA NA CASGGRYEQYF TGTGCCAGTGGAGGTCGGTACGAGCAGTACTTC
TRBJ2-7 TRBV6-6 TRBD1 few CASSFPRQGQGDYEQYF TGTGCCAGCAGTTTCCCCAGACAAGGACAGGGGGACTACGAGCAGTACTTC
TRBJ2-2 TRBV7-3 TRBD2 few CASSFRTSGTGHGELFF TGTGCCAGCAGCTTCAGGACTAGCGGGACAGGGCACGGGGAGCTGTTTTTT
TRBJ2-3 TRBV7-3 TRBD2 NA CASSGSGLAGAGDAQYF TGTGCCAGCAGCGGATCGGGACTAGCGGGAGCAGGAGATGCGCAGTATTTT
TRBJ2-1 TRBV20-1 NA few CSARIPNLGNSNEQFF TGCAGTGCTAGAATCCCAAACCTGGGGAATTCGAATGAGCAGTTCTTC
TRBJ2-7 TRBV5-4 NA NA CASSLGTGQIYEQYF TGTGCCAGCAGCCTTGGGACGGGACAAATCTACGAGCAGTACTTC
TRBJ2-5 TRBV14 TRBD2 NA CASSPQLAGGQYF TGTGCCAGCAGCCCCCAGCTAGCGGGGGGGCAGTACTTC
TRBJ2-1 TRBV11-3 NA few CASSLRGYEQFF TGTGCCAGCAGCTTACGGGGCTATGAGCAGTTCTTC
TRBJ1-4 TRBV4-1 NA NA CASSQWNGGVNEKLFF TGCGCCAGCAGCCAATGGAATGGCGGGGTTAATGAAAAACTGTTTTTT
TRBJ2-7 TRBV20-1 NA NA CSARPDYSYNEQYF TGCAGTGCTAGACCCGACTACTCCTACAATGAGCAGTACTTC
TRBJ2-2 TRBV15 NA few CATSRGQAGTGELFF TGTGCCACCAGCAGAGGACAGGCTGGAACCGGGGAGCTGTTTTTT
TRBJ2-5 TRBV27 NA NA CASSLTSQKTQYF TGTGCCAGCAGTTTGACTTCCCAAAAGACCCAGTACTTC
TRBJ2-7 TRBV28 NA NA CASSRGHPYEQYF TGTGCCAGCAGTAGGGGACATCCTTACGAGCAGTACTTC
TRBJ2-7 TRBV5-1 NA NA CASSRKTASYEQYF TGCGCCAGCAGCAGAAAGACAGCCTCCTACGAGCAGTACTTC
TRBJ2-3 TRBV7-3 NA many CASSFSSEYTDTQYF TGTGCCAGCAGCTTTTCTAGCGAATACACAGATACGCAGTATTTT
TRBJ1-5 TRBV12-3/TRBV12-4 TRBD1 NA CASSSNRGRQPQHF TGTGCCAGCAGTTCTAACAGGGGGCGTCAGCCCCAGCATTTT
TRBJ2-5 TRBV28 NA few CASSPLSETQYF TGTGCCAGCAGTCCCCTCTCTGAGACCCAGTACTTC